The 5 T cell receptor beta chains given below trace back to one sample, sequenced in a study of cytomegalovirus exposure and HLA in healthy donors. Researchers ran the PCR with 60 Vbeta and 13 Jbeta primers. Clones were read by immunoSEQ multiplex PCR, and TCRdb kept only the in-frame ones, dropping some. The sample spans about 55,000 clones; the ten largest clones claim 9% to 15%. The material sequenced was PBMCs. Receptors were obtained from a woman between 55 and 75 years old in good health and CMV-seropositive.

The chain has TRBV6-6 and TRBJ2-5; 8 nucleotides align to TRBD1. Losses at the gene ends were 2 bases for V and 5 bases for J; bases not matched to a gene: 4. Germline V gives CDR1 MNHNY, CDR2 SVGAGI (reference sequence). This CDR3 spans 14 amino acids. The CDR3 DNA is TGTGCCAGCAGTTACGCAGGGGGCGAGGAGACCCAGTACTTC. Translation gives CASSYAGGEETQYF.

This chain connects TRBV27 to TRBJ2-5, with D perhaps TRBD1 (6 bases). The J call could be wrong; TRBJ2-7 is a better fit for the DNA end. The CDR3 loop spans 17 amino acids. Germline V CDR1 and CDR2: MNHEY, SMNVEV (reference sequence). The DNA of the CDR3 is TGTGCCAGCAGTTCGCCCATCAGGGGACCTTCGGGATACGAGCAGTACTTC. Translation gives CASSSPIRGPSGYEQYF.

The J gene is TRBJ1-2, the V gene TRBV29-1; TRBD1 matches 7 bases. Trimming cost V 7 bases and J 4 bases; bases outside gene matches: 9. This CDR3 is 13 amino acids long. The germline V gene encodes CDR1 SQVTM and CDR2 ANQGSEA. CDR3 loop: CSELTGDGYGYTF. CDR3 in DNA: TGCAGCGAACTAACAGGGGACGGCTATGGCTACACCTTC.

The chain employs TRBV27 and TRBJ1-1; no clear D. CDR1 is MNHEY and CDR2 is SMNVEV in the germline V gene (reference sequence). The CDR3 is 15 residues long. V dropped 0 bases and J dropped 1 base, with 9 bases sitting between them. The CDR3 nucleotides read TGTGCCAGCAGTTTATCTGCAGGATCGAACACTGAAGCTTTCTTT. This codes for CASSLSAGSNTEAFF.

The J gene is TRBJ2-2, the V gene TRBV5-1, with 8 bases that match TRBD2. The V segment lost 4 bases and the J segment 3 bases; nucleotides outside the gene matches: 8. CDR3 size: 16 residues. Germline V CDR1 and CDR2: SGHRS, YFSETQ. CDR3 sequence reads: CASSPRGAMDTGELFF. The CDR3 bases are TGCGCCAGCAGCCCGCGGGGGGCGATGGACACCGGGGAGCTGTTTTTT.